This T cell receptor (beta chain) was profiled in a study of identical twins. TCRdb re-called the 5' RACE reads with MiXCR, one entry per CDR3 protein. The sample lists over 500,000 distinct CDR3 sequences; roughly a fifth were seen once. Trimming left V 2 bases short and J 4 bases short, with 11 bases between. The germline CDR1 and CDR2 sequences are SGHVS and FNYEAQ. This CDR3 contains 15 residues. This sample also belongs to another study, concerning T cells expressing NK-cell markers. Turning to that study: Restriction of sorting to alpha-beta TCR T cells was accomplished in several experiments using an anti-gamma-delta TCR antibody.

Sequencing used CD4+ T cells sorted from blood. The source is a woman aged 18-29 years in good health. V is TRBV7-6 and J is TRBJ1-4; D might be TRBD1 (6 bases). The CDR3 region has the DNA TGTGCCAGCAGCTTACGGACAGCTCTTAATGAAAAACTGTTTTTT. It is translated as CASSLRTALNEKLFF.